These 26 T cell receptor beta chains were all obtained from the same sample, sequenced in a study of cytomegalovirus exposure and HLA in healthy donors. The PCR made use of 60 Vbeta and 13 Jbeta primers. TCRdb's copy holds only in-frame clones and misses some; the assay was immunoSEQ multiplex PCR. The sample includes about 160,000 clones, about four fifths of them seen just once. Sequenced: PBMCs. Source of these receptors: a woman aged 45-59 years in good health and CMV-seropositive.

This chain connects TRBV28 to TRBJ1-4; D call uncertain. CDR1 MDHEN and CDR2 SYDVKM come from the germline V gene. The CDR3 has 13 residues. V lost 8 bases and J 7 bases, leaving 14 bases between the germline ends. Here the CDR3 reads CASRTRAAEKLFF. The CDR3 DNA is TGTGCCAGCCGGACCCGAGCGGCTGAAAAACTGTTTTTT.

The chain's CDR3 is CASTRIRVSGNTIYF. The CDR3 nucleotides read TGTGCCAGCACCAGGATACGAGTCTCTGGAAACACCATATATTTT. The rearrangement links TRBV7-2 to TRBJ1-3; D unresolved. V shed 7 bases and J shed 0 bases, with 13 bases lying between them. CDR1 is SGHTA and CDR2 is FQGNSA in the germline V gene. This CDR3 is built from 15 residues.

The V and J genes are TRBV6-4 and TRBJ1-2, with a weak D call TRBD1 (6 bases). Germline V lookup: CDR1 MRHNA, CDR2 SNTAGT. Trimming shortened V by 7 bases and J by 7 bases, and 22 bases separated the two germline ends. CDR3 length equals 15 residues. CDR3 in amino acids: CASIHGGLKVGGYTF. The CDR3 DNA sequence: TGTGCCAGCATCCACGGGGGGCTCAAGGTTGGTGGCTACACCTTC.

The chain couples TRBV30 to TRBJ1-2; a weak D match, TRBD1 (6 bases). This CDR3 is 15 amino acids long. CDR1 is GTSNPN, CDR2 SVGIG, per germline (reference sequence). Trimming took off 0 bases at V and 4 bases at J, with 15 bases between the two ends. In DNA, the CDR3 is TGTGCCTGGAGTGTACTGAGGGGGTCCCCCTATGGCTACACCTTC. It specifies CAWSVLRGSPYGYTF.

V and J are TRBV19 and TRBJ2-2; weak D call: TRBD1 (5 bases). V was trimmed by 3 bases and J by 1 base, leaving 9 bases between them. This CDR3 contains 15 residues. Germline CDR1 is LNHDA and CDR2 is SQIVND (reference sequence). DNA of the CDR3: TGTGCCAGTAGTATGCGACAGATGAACACCGGGGAGCTGTTTTTT. This codes for CASSMRQMNTGELFF.

As regards this clone: An end of the junction does not agree with germline; a read error may underlie this. The gene calls are TRBV7-9 and TRBJ1-2, with a weak D call TRBD1 (5 bases). This CDR3 is 14 amino acids long. Germline lookup yields CDR1 SEHNR and CDR2 FQNEAQ (reference sequence). Here the CDR3 reads CSSSLVSTVGGYTF. CDR3 nucleotide sequence: TGTTCCAGCAGCTTAGTGTCGACAGTTGGGGGCTACACCTTC.

CDR3 nucleotides: TGTGCCAGCAGCTCCTTTAGCGGGAGGGTCGTCACCGGGGAGCTGTTTTTT. It codes for CASSSFSGRVVTGELFF. The rearrangement joins TRBV28 to TRBJ2-2, with 11 bases aligning to TRBD2. The CDR3 is 17 residues long. CDR1 and CDR2 from the germline V gene are MDHEN and SYDVKM. Unmatched junction bases numbered 10, after V lost 6 bases and J lost 4 bases.

The genes are TRBV5-4 and TRBJ1-1, with TRBD1 identical over 12 bases. Germline V lookup: CDR1 SGHNT, CDR2 YYREEE (reference sequence). The V and J ends lost 4 bases and 0 bases, in that order; junction bases with no gene match: 7. This CDR3 is 17 amino acids long. Here the CDR3 reads CASSLRDRGLMNTEAFF. Written as DNA, the CDR3 is TGTGCCAGCAGCCTTAGGGACAGGGGGCTCATGAACACTGAAGCTTTCTTT.

This clone has just one count. This chain connects TRBV7-2 to TRBJ2-3; D uncertain. This CDR3 has 15 residues. Between the trimmed V and J ends, which lost 3 bases and 1 base, there was a span of 11 bases. The germline V gene has CDR1 SGHTA and CDR2 FQGNSA. The CDR3 is CASSFLSARTDTQYF. CDR3 sequence (DNA): TGTGCCAGCAGCTTTCTTAGTGCCCGCACAGATACGCAGTATTTT.

V is TRBV28 and J is TRBJ2-2; D may be TRBD1 (6 bases). The V gene's germline CDR1 is MDHEN and CDR2 SYDVKM. V lost 7 bases to trimming and J lost 6 bases, with 9 bases between them. CDR3 size: 12 residues. The CDR3 reads CASKTGSGELFF. The CDR3 coding sequence is TGTGCCAGCAAAACAGGGTCCGGGGAGCTGTTTTTT.

This clone was seen only a few times. This sample includes further DNA sequences coding for the same CDR3. The rearrangement uses TRBV5-4 and TRBJ2-1, with 10 positions matching TRBD2. J gave up 10 bases and V 0 bases, and 4 bases lay outside the gene matches. Germline-derived CDR1 and CDR2 are SGHNT and YYREEE (reference sequence). The CDR3 has 14 amino acids. In DNA, the CDR3 is TGTGCCAGCAGCTTGGAACTAGCGGGAAACGAGCAGTTCTTC. Its protein is CASSLELAGNEQFF.

The chain uses TRBV7-2 and TRBJ2-1; D is ambiguous. In germline, CDR1 is SGHTA, CDR2 FQGNSA. The CDR3 runs 11 residues. The V end lost 1 base, the J end lost 15 bases, and 10 bases lay between the germline ends. CDR3 loop: CASSLVGPPFF. DNA for the CDR3: TGTGCCAGCAGCTTAGTTGGGCCCCCGTTCTTC.

This clone appeared a few times. The V gene is TRBV5-1, the J gene TRBJ1-5; 8 nucleotides agree with TRBD1. The V gene's germline CDR1 is SGHRS and CDR2 YFSETQ. This CDR3 has 16 amino acids. Losses at the gene ends were 3 bases for V and 5 bases for J; bases not matched to a gene: 10. This CDR3 is CASSSGTGIGDQPQHF. CDR3 DNA: TGCGCCAGCAGCTCCGGGACAGGAATAGGGGATCAGCCCCAGCATTTT.

The chain has TRBV14 and TRBJ2-7; D gene ambiguous. Germline V CDR1 and CDR2: SGHDN, FVKESK. CDR3 size: 14 residues. V was clipped by 1 base and J by 6 bases, with 13 bases between them. The CDR3 DNA reads as TGTGCCAGCAGCCAAGTCGACAAGGTAGGCGAGCAGTACTTC. As protein: CASSQVDKVGEQYF.

J is TRBJ2-7 and V is TRBV7-2; D is ambiguous. This CDR3 spans 15 amino acids. V dropped 4 bases and J dropped 0 bases, with 13 bases sitting between them. The germline V gene has CDR1 SGHTA and CDR2 FQGNSA. Here the CDR3 DNA reads TGTGCCAGCAGCTCTTCACAGATAATCTCCTACGAGCAGTACTTC. It specifies CASSSSQIISYEQYF.

The CDR3 DNA reads as TGTGCCAGCAGCCGAAGAGGACAGAGGAACACTGAAGCTTTCTTT. Protein product: CASSRRGQRNTEAFF. The chain couples TRBV7-2 to TRBJ1-1; possible D gene TRBD1, 6 bases. The germline V gene has CDR1 SGHTA and CDR2 FQGNSA. Trimming took off 5 bases at V and 1 base at J, with 14 bases between the two ends. This CDR3 region has 15 residues.

This chain uses TRBV4-1 with TRBJ1-6; unclear D gene. The CDR3 consists of 14 residues. V shed 2 bases and J shed 10 bases, with 12 bases lying between them. Germline CDR1 is MGHRA and CDR2 is YSYEKL. CDR3 region: CASSQRETGSPLHF. In DNA, the CDR3 is TGCGCCAGCAGCCAACGGGAAACGGGCTCACCCCTCCACTTT.

The J gene is TRBJ2-7, the V gene TRBV4-1; 8 nucleotides match TRBD2. The CDR3 spans 14 residues. Germline V lookup: CDR1 MGHRA, CDR2 YSYEKL. Losses at the gene ends were 3 bases for V and 3 bases for J; bases not matched to a gene: 4. CDR3 in amino acids: CASSQVRGGYEQYF. For the CDR3, the DNA is TGCGCCAGCAGCCAGGTACGGGGGGGCTACGAGCAGTACTTC.

This chain connects TRBV6-5 to TRBJ1-2; TRBD1 agrees at 8 bases. This CDR3 has 15 residues. V lost 5 bases and J lost 2; bases outside the gene matches: 7. The germline V gene encodes CDR1 MNHEY and CDR2 SVGAGI. As DNA, the CDR3 is TGTGCCAGCAGTAAAGACAGGGGAAGAAACTATGGCTACACCTTC. This sequence encodes CASSKDRGRNYGYTF.

The chain is built from TRBV7-2 and TRBJ2-5; D possibly corresponds to TRBD2 (6 bases). Germline lookup yields CDR1 SGHTA and CDR2 FQGNSA. The length of the CDR3 is 12 residues. V was trimmed by 6 bases and J by 4 bases, leaving 9 bases between them. The CDR3 coding sequence is TGTGCCAGCAGGGACGGGGGAGAGACCCAGTACTTC. It encodes CASRDGGETQYF.

The CDR3 protein is CASSLSGSFYEQYF. In DNA, the CDR3 is TGTGCCAGCTCACTGAGCGGGAGCTTCTACGAGCAGTACTTC. This sequence joins TRBV18 and TRBJ2-7; 8 bases match TRBD2. Losses at the gene ends were 4 bases for V and 3 bases for J; bases not matched to a gene: 5. The V gene's germline CDR1 is KGHSH and CDR2 LQKENI. The CDR3 has 14 amino acids. Full variable domain (rest looked up from reference TRBV18 and TRBJ2-7): NAGVMQNPRHLVRRRGQEARLRCSPMKGHSHVYWYRQLPEEGLKFMVYLQKENIIDESGMPKERFSAEFPKEGPSILRIQQVVRGDSAAYFCASSLSGSFYEQYFGPGTRLTVT.

The J gene is TRBJ2-7, the V gene TRBV27, with 7 nucleotides matching TRBD1. Germline CDR1 reads MNHEY; CDR2 reads SMNVEV (reference sequence). V gave up 5 bases and J gave up 3 bases; unmatched junction bases: 7. The CDR3 runs 14 residues. DNA for the CDR3: TGTGCCAGCAGTCCAAGACAGGGAAGCTACGAGCAGTACTTC. Protein product: CASSPRQGSYEQYF.

This rearrangement joins TRBV6-1 to TRBJ1-5, with no clear D. Germline CDR1 reads MNHNS; CDR2 reads SASEGT. The CDR3 contains 15 residues. Deletions cut 2 bases from V and 3 bases from J, with 11 bases between. In DNA form, the CDR3 reads TGTGCCAGCAGTGAACTCGGCGGGGTCAATCAGCCCCAGCATTTT. This codes for CASSELGGVNQPQHF.

This clone was recorded once. The chain is built from TRBV28 and TRBJ1-6; D ambiguous. Germline V gene data show CDR1 as MDHEN and CDR2 as SYDVKM. V was cut by 8 bases and J by 0 bases, with 11 bases left in between. The CDR3 totals 15 residues. The CDR3 reads CASLKTYSYNSPLHF. CDR3 nucleotides: TGTGCCAGCCTTAAAACCTACTCCTATAATTCACCCCTCCACTTT.

This clone is a singleton in its sample. The chain couples TRBV5-1 to TRBJ2-7; unclear D gene. The CDR3 is 14 residues long. V lost 0 bases, J lost 0 bases, and 7 bases lay in between. The germline V gene encodes CDR1 SGHRS and CDR2 YFSETQ. The CDR3, as DNA: TGCGCCAGCAGCTTGGAACACCTCTCCTACGAGCAGTACTTC. Residues: CASSLEHLSYEQYF.

V is TRBV6-1 and J is TRBJ2-1; D unresolved. V lost 5 bases and J 6 bases, leaving 11 bases between the germline ends. Per germline, CDR1 MNHNS and CDR2 SASEGT. This CDR3 has 13 amino acids. CDR3 region: CASSFRHGNEQFF. The CDR3 nucleotides are TGTGCCAGCAGTTTCCGACACGGCAATGAGCAGTTCTTC.